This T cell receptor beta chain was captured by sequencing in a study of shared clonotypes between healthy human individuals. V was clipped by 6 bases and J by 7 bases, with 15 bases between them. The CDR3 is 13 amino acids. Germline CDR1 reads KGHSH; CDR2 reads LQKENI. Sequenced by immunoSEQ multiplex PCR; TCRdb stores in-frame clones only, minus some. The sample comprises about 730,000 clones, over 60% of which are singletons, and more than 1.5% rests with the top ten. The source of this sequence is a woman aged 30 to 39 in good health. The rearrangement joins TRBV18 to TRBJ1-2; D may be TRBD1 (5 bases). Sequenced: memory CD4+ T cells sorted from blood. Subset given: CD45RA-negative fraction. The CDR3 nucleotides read TGTGCCAGCTCCCCAAGCGGCAGGGCTGGCTACACCTTC. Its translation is CASSPSGRAGYTF.